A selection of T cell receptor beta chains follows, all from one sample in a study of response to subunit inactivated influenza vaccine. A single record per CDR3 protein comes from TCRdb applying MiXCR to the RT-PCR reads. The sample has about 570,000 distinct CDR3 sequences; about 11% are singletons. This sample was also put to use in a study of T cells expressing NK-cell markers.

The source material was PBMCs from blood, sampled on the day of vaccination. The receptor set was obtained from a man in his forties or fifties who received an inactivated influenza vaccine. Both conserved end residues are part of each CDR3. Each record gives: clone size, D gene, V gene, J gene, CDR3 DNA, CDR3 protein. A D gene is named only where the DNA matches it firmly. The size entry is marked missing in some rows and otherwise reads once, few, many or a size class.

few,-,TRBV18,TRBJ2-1,TGTGCCAGCTCACCAACTCTCTCCCGCTCCTACAATGAGCAGTTCTTC,CASSPTLSRSYNEQFF
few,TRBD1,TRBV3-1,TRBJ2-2,TGTGCCAGCAGCCCATCCGGGACAGAAGCGAGTCGCACCGGGGAGCTGTTTTTT,CASSPSGTEASRTGELFF
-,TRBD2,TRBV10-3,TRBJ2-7,TGTGCCATCAGTGACCGACTAGCGGGGGTTGATTTAGGAGAGCAGTACTTC,CAISDRLAGVDLGEQYF
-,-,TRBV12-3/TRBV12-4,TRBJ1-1,TGTGCCAGCAGTTTCGTAGGGTTAGGGACTGAAGCTTTCTTT,CASSFVGLGTEAFF
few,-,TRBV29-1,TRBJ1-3,TGCAGCGTTGTGGAGGGAAGGGGCTCTGGAAACACCATATATTTT,CSVVEGRGSGNTIYF
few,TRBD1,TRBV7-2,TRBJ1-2,TGTGCCAGCAGAAAGGGGGCGGACTATGGCTACACCTTC,CASRKGADYGYTF
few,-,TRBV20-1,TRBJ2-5,TGCAGTGCCCCTAGGGTACCCCAAGAGACCCAGTACTTC,CSAPRVPQETQYF
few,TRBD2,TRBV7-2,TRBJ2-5,TGTGCCAGCAGCTTTATAACCGGGGGGGAGACCCAGTACTTC,CASSFITGGETQYF
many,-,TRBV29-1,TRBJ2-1,TGCAGCGTTGAAAACTGGGTAGCCTGGGTGGGAGGCTCCTACAATGAGCAGTTCTTC,CSVENWVAWVGGSYNEQFF
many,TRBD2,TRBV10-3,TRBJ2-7,TGTGCCATCAGTGATCCGGGACTACCGCAGTACTTC,CAISDPGLPQYF
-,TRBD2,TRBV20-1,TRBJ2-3,TGCAGTGCTAGGGGTGATGGCGGGAGGGCCGATCATACGCAGTATTTT,CSARGDGGRADHTQYF
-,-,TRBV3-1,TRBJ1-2,TGTGCCAGCAGCCAAGGTGTCGGCTATGGCTACACCTTC,CASSQGVGYGYTF
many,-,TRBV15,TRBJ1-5,TGTGCCACCAGCAACTCGTGGTACAGGGCCTCGCAGCCCCAGCATTTT,CATSNSWYRASQPQHF
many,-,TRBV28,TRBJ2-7,TGTGCCAGCAGTTTGCTGGGGCGCTACGAGCAGTACTTC,CASSLLGRYEQYF
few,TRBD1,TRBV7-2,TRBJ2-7,TGTGCCAGCAGCCCTGGACAGGGTATAAGAGGCGAGCAGTACTTC,CASSPGQGIRGEQYF
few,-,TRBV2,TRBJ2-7,TGTGCCAGCAGTGAAGCGCCCGGCGGAGGGGTATACGAGCAGTACTTC,CASSEAPGGGVYEQYF
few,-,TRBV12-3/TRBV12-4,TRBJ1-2,TGTGCCAGCAGTTTAGGAGGGTCGGATGGCTACACCTTC,CASSLGGSDGYTF
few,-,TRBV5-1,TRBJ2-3,TGCGCCAGCAGCTTGGCCGTGGGGATTGGTGCAGATACGCAGTATTTT,CASSLAVGIGADTQYF
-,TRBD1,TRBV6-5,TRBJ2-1,TGTGCCAGCGGACAGGGTTTCAATGAGCAGTTCTTC,CASGQGFNEQFF
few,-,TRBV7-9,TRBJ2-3,TGTGCCAGCAGCTTTGGGTTAGATCACACAGATACGCAGTATTTT,CASSFGLDHTDTQYF
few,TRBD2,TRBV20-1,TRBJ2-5,TGCAGTGCTAGAGTTCCACTAGCGGACGAGACCCAGTACTTC,CSARVPLADETQYF
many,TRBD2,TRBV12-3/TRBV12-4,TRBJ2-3,TGTGCCAGCAGCCGACTAGCGGGGAGCACAGATACGCAGTATTTT,CASSRLAGSTDTQYF
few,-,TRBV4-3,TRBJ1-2,TGCGCCAGCAGCCAAGAATGGTATAACTATGGCTACACCTTC,CASSQEWYNYGYTF
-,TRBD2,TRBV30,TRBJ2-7,TGTGCCTGGAGTGGCGGGAGGCCGGGGGAGCAGTACTTC,CAWSGGRPGEQYF
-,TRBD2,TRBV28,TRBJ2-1,TGTGCCAGCAAGCAGAGCGGGAGGAGCTCCTACAATGAGCAGTTCTTC,CASKQSGRSSYNEQFF
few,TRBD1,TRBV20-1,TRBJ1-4,TGCAGTGCTCTCGACAGGGTGGGTGAAAAACTGTTTTTT,CSALDRVGEKLFF
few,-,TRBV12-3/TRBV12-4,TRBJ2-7,TGTGCCAGCAGTTTAAGCGAGCTCTACGAGCAGTACTTC,CASSLSELYEQYF
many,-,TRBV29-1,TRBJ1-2,TGCAGCGTTGATGGGGGGTCTAACTATGGCTACACCTTC,CSVDGGSNYGYTF
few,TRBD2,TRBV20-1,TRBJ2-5,TGCAGTGCAAAGCCCAAGCGGGGGGTCTATGAGACCCAGTACTTC,CSAKPKRGVYETQYF
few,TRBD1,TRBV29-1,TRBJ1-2,TGCAGCGTGAGGGGTACAGGGGGCGATGGCTACACCTTC,CSVRGTGGDGYTF
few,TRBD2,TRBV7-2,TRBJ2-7,TGTGCCAGCAGCAAGGGACTAGCGGGAGTTGGGCATGAGCAGTACTTC,CASSKGLAGVGHEQYF
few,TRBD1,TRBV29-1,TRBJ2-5,TGCAGCGTTACCGACAGGGGGTACCAAGAGACCCAGTACTTC,CSVTDRGYQETQYF
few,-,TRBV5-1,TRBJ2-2,TGCGCCAGCAGCCAAAGGACGGCATTGGGAACCGGGGAGCTGTTTTTT,CASSQRTALGTGELFF
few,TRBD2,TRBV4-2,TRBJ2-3,TGTGCCAGCAGCCAATCCTCTAGCGGGGGCGCAGGGTGGGCGCAGTATTTT,CASSQSSSGGAGWAQYF
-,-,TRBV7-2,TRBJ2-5,TGTGCCAGCAGCCGAGGGCCTAACCAAGAGACCCAGTACTTC,CASSRGPNQETQYF
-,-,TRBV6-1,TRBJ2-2,TGTGCCAGCAGTGTACCCAATGGGGCCGGGGAGCTGTTTTTT,CASSVPNGAGELFF
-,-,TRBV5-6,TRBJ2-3,TGTGCCAGCAGCCGCGGGGGGACAGGCGGGCCCCCGACGCAGTATTTT,CASSRGGTGGPPTQYF
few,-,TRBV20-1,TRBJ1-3,TGCAGTGCTAGAGAGGGCTTTGGAAACACCATATATTTT,CSAREGFGNTIYF